This TCR beta chain came from a study of shared clonotypes between healthy human individuals (dated by TCRdb to between 2020 and 2021). With regard to the full study: The cohort comprised a couple of women and three men aged 18 to 49 years. For each donor, CD4 naive and CD4 memory were each given three plates, CD8 naive was given two plates, and CD8 memory was given one plate. The study deeply sequenced blood TCR repertoires of roughly five healthy adults to estimate repertoire size and the extent of clonotype sharing between individuals. To increase sequencing depth and limit assay-specific biases, different laboratories used diverse techniques to prepare libraries and sequence TCR repertoires. Per donor, leukapheresis produced somewhere between about 0.85 and 10 billion PBMCs.

Findings and caveats that apply to the study as a whole: Only blood was sampled, and tissue TCR repertoires likely differ from those in blood. Incomplete sequencing was indicated by rarefaction of sorted-subset datasets, despite the large sequencing depth. Estimated clonotype richness was generally larger for naive than for memory subsets. When a few donors were compared, the shared fraction of clonotypes was about 5% for naive CD4, around 3.5% for naive CD8, more than 2% for memory CD4, and 0.35% to 0.4% for memory CD8. Clonotypes shared by all four sorted-subset donors showed higher generation probabilities than non-shared clonotypes. Pairwise subsampling led to the expectation that sequencing depth would affect the degree of clonotype sharing among donors. The small number of donors limited the genetic and exposure-history diversity represented.

For the CD8 naive samples, CD45RO-negative cells were positively selected for CCR7, yielding a CD45RA+CCR7+ population from which TemRA cells were excluded. Donors were healthy HIV-negative adults with no recently reported acute infections or vaccinations. All donors were Caucasian adults living in Nashville, Tennessee, USA. After blood collection by leukapheresis, PBMCs were isolated using Ficoll-Histopaque density gradient centrifugation and then cryopreserved in the vapor phase of liquid nitrogen. Analytical flow cytometry was used to check the purity and quantity of each magnetically sorted T cell population. Genomic DNA was isolated from each sorted fraction and quantified by UV absorbance on a Nanodrop 2000c. Regarding this clone: Its binding antigen is unknown. No much larger clone is present one base from it, and per-base qualities are unavailable.

Taken from cysteine to phenylalanine, the CDR3 has 13 residues. Only CDR3 DNA is held: 39 bases, read in frame from base 1. V is trimmed back by 4 bases and J by 5 bases, and the junction contains 6 bases that no gene match accounts for. The germline V gene supplies CDR1 SQVTM and CDR2 ANQGSEA. Using the deep immunoSEQ assay, TCR CDR3 regions were amplified from genomic DNA by multiplex PCR. Extracted genomic DNA from each cell subset was spread evenly across all wells of several immunoSEQ 96-well plates, with each plate serving as a replicate. Each replicate PCR for sorted subsets received about 220 ng genomic DNA, equal to roughly 33,000 T cell genomes. Purified libraries were measured with a Qubit 3.0 fluorometer, size-checked on a Bioanalyzer 2100, and measured again with the KAPA Library Quantification kit. A separate single-read 150-cycle Illumina NextSeq 550 flow cell was used to sequence each immunoSEQ 96-well plate. Regarding the original processing steps: Because the immunoSEQ output included only junctional sequences and no quality scores, the filtering could not be the same as the filtering used for full-length reads. To assign V/J genes and CDR3, sequences were annotated using PyIR, a Python wrapper for IgBLAST v1.9, with IMGT germline references. Reads were removed for weak V/J assignments (E-value above 1e-6), missing CDR3, stop codons, out-of-frame junctions, or ambiguous translated residues. V3J clonotypes were defined by identical inferred V gene, J gene, and CDR3 amino acid sequence. Percentage overlap between repertoires was computed as shared unique clonotypes divided by the size of the smaller repertoire. RTK rarefaction, the Chao1 estimator, and Recon v2.1 estimates of unobserved clonotypes were used to assess repertoire richness. Generation probabilities for all TCRbeta clonotypes obtained by the gDNA method from a few donors were computed using OLGA. Here the immuneACCESS table is served through TCRdb, limited to in-frame sequences with V and J called. Missing clones are a known gap in these copies; in checked studies unresolved V genes cover under half, and the rest lacks a known reason. V, J and clone size derive from that table, while D and trimming were established from the DNA sequence. Here the sample has under 1 million clones; 80% to 95% occur a single time. 24% of the sample is held by the ten biggest clonotypes.

Sequenced input: naive CD8+ T cells sorted from blood. The cell subset or site label of this sample denotes: CD45RA+CCR7+. The rearranged chain carries TRBV29-1 and TRBJ2-5, and 8 bases in between align with TRBD2. This TCR came from a man younger than 45 in good health. CDR3 loop: CSVVAGHGETQYF. The DNA is TGCAGCGTTGTAGCGGGACACGGGGAGACCCAGTACTTC.